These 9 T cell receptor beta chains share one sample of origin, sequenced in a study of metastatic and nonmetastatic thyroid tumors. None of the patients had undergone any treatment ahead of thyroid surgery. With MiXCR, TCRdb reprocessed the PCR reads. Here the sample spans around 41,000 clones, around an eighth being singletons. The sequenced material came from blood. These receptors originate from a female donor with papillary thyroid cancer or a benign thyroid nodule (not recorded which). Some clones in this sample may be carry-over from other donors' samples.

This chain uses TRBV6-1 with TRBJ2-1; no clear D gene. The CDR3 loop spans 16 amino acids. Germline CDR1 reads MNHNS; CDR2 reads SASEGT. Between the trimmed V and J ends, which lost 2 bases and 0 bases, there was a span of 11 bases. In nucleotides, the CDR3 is TGTGCCAGCAGTGAATTTCATGGCATCTCCTACAATGAGCAGTTCTTC. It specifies CASSEFHGISYNEQFF.

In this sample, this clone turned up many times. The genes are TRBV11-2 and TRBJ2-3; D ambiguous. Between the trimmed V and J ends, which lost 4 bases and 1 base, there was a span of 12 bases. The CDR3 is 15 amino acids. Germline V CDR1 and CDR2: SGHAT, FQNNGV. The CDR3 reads CASSSRPARTDTQYF. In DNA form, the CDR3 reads TGTGCCAGCAGCTCGAGACCAGCCCGCACAGATACGCAGTATTTT.

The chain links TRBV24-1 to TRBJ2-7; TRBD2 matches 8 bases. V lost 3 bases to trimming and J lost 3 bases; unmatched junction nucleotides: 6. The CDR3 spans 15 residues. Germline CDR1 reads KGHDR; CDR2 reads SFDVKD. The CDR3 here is CATSDPVTSVYEQYF. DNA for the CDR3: TGTGCCACCAGTGATCCTGTGACTAGCGTCTACGAGCAGTACTTC.

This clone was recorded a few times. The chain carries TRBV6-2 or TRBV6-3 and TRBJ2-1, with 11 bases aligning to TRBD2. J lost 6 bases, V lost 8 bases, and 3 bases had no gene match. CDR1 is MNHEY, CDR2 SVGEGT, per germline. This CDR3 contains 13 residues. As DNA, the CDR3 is TGTGCCAGCTATAGCGGGAGGGGCAATGAGCAGTTCTTC. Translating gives CASYSGRGNEQFF.

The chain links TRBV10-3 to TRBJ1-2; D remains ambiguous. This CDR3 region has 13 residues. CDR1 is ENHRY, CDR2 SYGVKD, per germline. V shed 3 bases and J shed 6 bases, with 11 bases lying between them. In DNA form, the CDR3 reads TGTGCCATCAGTGAAGGTTCGGTGAATGGCTACACCTTC. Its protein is CAISEGSVNGYTF.

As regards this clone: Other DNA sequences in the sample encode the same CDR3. The CDR3 DNA is TGTGCCAGCAGTGAAGGGGGACTTGGTGGTTCACCCCTCCACTTT. Translated, it gives CASSEGGLGGSPLHF. The chain joins TRBV2 to TRBJ1-6; perhaps TRBD1 as D (5 bases). The CDR3 has 15 amino acids. Germline assignment: CDR1 SNHLY and CDR2 FYNNEI. Trimming pared 1 base from V and 9 bases from J, leaving 13 bases between.

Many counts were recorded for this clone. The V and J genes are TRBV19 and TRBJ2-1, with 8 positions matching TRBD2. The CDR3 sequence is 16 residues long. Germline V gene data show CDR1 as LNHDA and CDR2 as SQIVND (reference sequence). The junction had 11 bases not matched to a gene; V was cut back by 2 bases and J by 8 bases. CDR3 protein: CASSIPGAGGGDEQFF. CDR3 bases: TGTGCCAGTAGTATACCCGGGGCGGGAGGAGGGGATGAGCAGTTCTTC. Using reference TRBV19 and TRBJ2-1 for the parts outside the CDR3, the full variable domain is DGGITQSPKYLFRKEGQNVTLSCEQNLNHDAMYWYRQDPGQGLRLIYYSQIVNDFQKGDIAEGYSVSREKKESFPLTVTSAQKNPTAFYLCASSIPGAGGGDEQFFGPGTRLTVL.

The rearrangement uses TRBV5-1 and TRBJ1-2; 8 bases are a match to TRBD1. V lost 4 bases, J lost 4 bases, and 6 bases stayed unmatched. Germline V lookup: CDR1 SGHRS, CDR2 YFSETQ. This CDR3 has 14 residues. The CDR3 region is CASSPRTGSYGYTF. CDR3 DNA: TGCGCCAGCAGCCCCAGGACAGGGTCCTATGGCTACACCTTC.

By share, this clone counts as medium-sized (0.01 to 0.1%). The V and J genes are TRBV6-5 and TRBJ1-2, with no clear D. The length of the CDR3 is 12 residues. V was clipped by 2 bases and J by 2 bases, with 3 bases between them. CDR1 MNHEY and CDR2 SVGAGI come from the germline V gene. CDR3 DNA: TGTGCCAGCAGTTACGGGAACTATGGCTACACCTTC. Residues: CASSYGNYGYTF.